The 23 T cell receptor beta chains reported below all come from one sample, sequenced in a study of cytomegalovirus exposure and HLA in healthy donors. The PCR employed 60 Vbeta primers together with 13 Jbeta primers. Measured with immunoSEQ multiplex PCR; TCRdb has only the in-frame clones, and not every one. Recorded for this sample: around 42,000 clones. Sequenced: PBMCs. The receptors here all came from a man between 25 and 39 years old in good health and CMV-seronegative.

This rearrangement joins TRBV30 to TRBJ2-7, with 13 bases that match TRBD2. Germline CDR1 and CDR2: GTSNPN and SVGIG (reference sequence). This CDR3 is built from 13 residues. V lost 1 base and J lost 7; bases outside the gene matches: 1. CDR3 sequence reads: CAWSGGLAGEQYF. CDR3 coding DNA: TGTGCCTGGAGTGGGGGACTAGCGGGAGAGCAGTACTTC.

The chain couples TRBV25-1 to TRBJ2-7; D remains ambiguous. V lost 3 bases to trimming and J lost 2 bases, with 5 bases between them. The CDR3 has 12 residues. The V gene's germline CDR1 is MGHDK and CDR2 SYGVNS. CDR3 sequence: CASSDIAYEQYF. CDR3 coding DNA: TGTGCCAGCAGTGATATCGCCTACGAGCAGTACTTC.

V is TRBV9 and J is TRBJ2-7; TRBD2 matches at 13 bases. The CDR3 extends over 17 amino acids. The germline V gene has CDR1 SGDLS and CDR2 YYNGEE. Trimming cost V 0 bases and J 4 bases; bases outside gene matches: 7. The CDR3 here is CASSVGRTSGSRYEQYF. CDR3 coding DNA: TGTGCCAGCAGCGTAGGAAGGACTAGCGGGAGCCGTTACGAGCAGTACTTC.

The CDR3 DNA sequence: TGTGCCAGCAGCTGGGGGGGAAATTTGGCCGGGGAGCTGTTTTTT. Protein product: CASSWGGNLAGELFF. The rearrangement joins TRBV7-6 to TRBJ2-2; 7 positions match TRBD2. The CDR3 is 15 residues long. The J segment lost 6 bases and the V segment lost 4 bases, leaving 8 bases of the junction unmatched. The germline CDR1 and CDR2 sequences are SGHVS and FNYEAQ.

The rearrangement joins TRBV7-2 to TRBJ1-1; possibly TRBD1 for D (5 bases). V was cut by 5 bases and J by 0 bases, with 25 bases left in between. Germline CDR1 SGHTA, CDR2 FQGNSA. The CDR3 runs 19 residues. The CDR3 DNA sequence: TGTGCCAGCAGCCCTAGCTACGAGGAGGGGCCTTTCATGAACACTGAAGCTTTCTTT. Protein sequence: CASSPSYEEGPFMNTEAFF.

The rearrangement links TRBV4-3 to TRBJ2-1; perhaps TRBD2 as D (6 bases). V lost 5 bases to trimming and J lost 5 bases, with 16 bases between them. Looked up from germline, CDR1 is LGHNA and CDR2 is YSLEER. This CDR3 is built from 15 residues. CDR3 in DNA: TGCGCCAGCAGCGACCAGCGGGCAGCCGACAATGAGCAGTTCTTC. Encoded protein: CASSDQRAADNEQFF.

The V and J genes are TRBV7-2 and TRBJ2-7, with D possibly TRBD2 on 6 matching bases. With 5 bases removed from V and 1 base from J, the gap between germline ends came to 15 bases. This CDR3 has 15 amino acids. In germline, CDR1 is SGHTA, CDR2 FQGNSA. Written as DNA, the CDR3 is TGTGCCAGCAGCCCACAGTCGGGAGAATCCTACGAGCAGTACTTC. As protein: CASSPQSGESYEQYF.

The gene calls are TRBV4-2 and TRBJ2-2; D uncertain. CDR3 length: 15 amino acids. Trimming took 0 bases from V and 6 from J, leaving 11 bases between them. From germline, CDR1 is LGHNA and CDR2 YNFKEQ. The CDR3 is CASSQDWSRPGELFF. DNA of the CDR3: TGTGCCAGCAGCCAAGACTGGTCGCGCCCCGGGGAGCTGTTTTTT.

The chain couples TRBV30 to TRBJ2-7; tentative D call: TRBD2 (5 bases). Germline V gives CDR1 GTSNPN, CDR2 SVGIG (reference sequence). The CDR3 contains 11 residues. V was clipped by 0 bases and J by 12 bases, with 12 bases between them. CDR3 DNA: TGTGCCTGGAGTGTATCCGGGGTAACGTACTTC. This sequence encodes CAWSVSGVTYF.

V and J are TRBV27 and TRBJ2-7; the match to TRBD1 covers 10 bases. CDR1 is MNHEY and CDR2 is SMNVEV in the germline V gene (reference sequence). V shed 5 bases and J 4 bases; nucleotides not matched to a gene: 5. The CDR3 consists of 14 residues. DNA of the CDR3: TGTGCCAGCAGTACCCGGACAGGGGGGTACGAGCAGTACTTC. Its translation: CASSTRTGGYEQYF.

The chain has TRBV4-2 and TRBJ1-2, with unresolved D. The CDR3 loop spans 13 amino acids. V was shortened by 5 bases and J by 4 bases, with 11 bases between the two germline ends. Germline V gives CDR1 LGHNA, CDR2 YNFKEQ. This chain's CDR3 is CASSARQSYGYTF. CDR3 nucleotides: TGTGCCAGCAGCGCTCGACAAAGCTATGGCTACACCTTC.

The gene calls are TRBV4-3 and TRBJ2-6; D is perhaps TRBD2 (7 bases). This CDR3 has 20 amino acids. The germline gives CDR1 LGHNA, CDR2 YSLEER. The V end lost 4 bases, the J end lost 1 base, and 23 bases lay between the germline ends. CDR3 DNA: TGCGCCAGCAGCCTAACTAGAGGGGGGAGGGTTTCGTCTGGGGCCAACGTCCTGACTTTC. Protein sequence: CASSLTRGGRVSSGANVLTF.

This chain connects TRBV29-1 to TRBJ1-1, with D perhaps TRBD1 (6 bases). V shed 7 bases and J shed 5 bases, with 8 bases lying between them. CDR1 is SQVTM, CDR2 ANQGSEA, per germline. The CDR3 contains 10 residues. CDR3 in amino acids: CSAGTTEAFF. CDR3 coding DNA: TGCAGCGCTGGGACAACTGAAGCTTTCTTT.

The chain links TRBV29-1 to TRBJ2-3; 8 bases line up with TRBD2. V was clipped by 3 bases and J by 0 bases; unmatched bases: 14. CDR3 length: 18 amino acids. Germline CDR1 and CDR2: SQVTM and ANQGSEA. The CDR3, as DNA: TGCAGCGTTGATCCGGCGGGAGGCCCATCTTCTAGCACAGATACGCAGTATTTT. Translation gives CSVDPAGGPSSSTDTQYF.

This chain uses TRBV4-1 with TRBJ1-2, with 8 bases matching TRBD1. V lost 0 bases and J lost 7; bases outside the gene matches: 7. This CDR3 has 15 residues. In germline, CDR1 is MGHRA, CDR2 YSYEKL. CDR3 sequence reads: CASSQDVRGPLGYTF. The CDR3 DNA follows: TGCGCCAGCAGCCAAGATGTCAGGGGGCCTCTTGGCTACACCTTC.

This rearrangement joins TRBV19 to TRBJ2-1, with D possibly being TRBD1 (6 bases). The CDR3 is 13 residues long. V lost 2 bases and J 7 bases, leaving 9 bases between the germline ends. In germline, CDR1 is LNHDA, CDR2 SQIVND (reference sequence). In nucleotides, the CDR3 is TGTGCCAGTAGTATACAGACAGGTAATGAGCAGTTCTTC. It codes for CASSIQTGNEQFF.

The chain uses TRBV6-5 and TRBJ2-7; 7 bases map to TRBD2. Germline loops: CDR1 MNHEY, CDR2 SVGAGI. Trimming took 0 bases from V and 3 from J; bases not matched to a gene: 5. The length of the CDR3 is 15 residues. The CDR3 sequence: CASSYSGSGIYEQYF. The CDR3 DNA follows: TGTGCCAGCAGTTACTCTGGCAGCGGGATCTACGAGCAGTACTTC.

This rearrangement joins TRBV11-2 to TRBJ1-1; 8 bases fit TRBD1. V dropped 5 bases and J dropped 8; count of bases not matched to a gene: 10. CDR3 length: 14 residues. Germline V CDR1 and CDR2: SGHAT, FQNNGV. The CDR3 reads CASSSRDRLPEAFF. The DNA for the CDR3 is TGTGCCAGCAGCAGCCGGGACAGGCTTCCGGAAGCTTTCTTT.

As DNA, the CDR3 is TGCAGCGTTGGACATCCGGAAGGTACCTACGAGCAGTACTTC. It encodes CSVGHPEGTYEQYF. This rearrangement joins TRBV29-1 to TRBJ2-7; D gene unclear. V shed 4 bases and J shed 2 bases, with 15 bases lying between them. Per the germline V gene, CDR1 is SQVTM and CDR2 is ANQGSEA. The CDR3 consists of 14 residues.

As DNA, the CDR3 is TGTGCCAGCAGACGGGAGGGAGGGGATGAGCAGTTCTTC. Amino acids: CASRREGGDEQFF. This chain connects TRBV6-6 to TRBJ2-1; TRBD2 matches at 8 bases. CDR1 MNHNY and CDR2 SVGAGI come from the germline V gene (reference sequence). This CDR3 has 13 residues. The J segment lost 8 bases and the V segment lost 6 bases, leaving 6 bases of the junction unmatched.

The rearrangement uses TRBV18 and TRBJ2-1; no reliable D call. The V gene lost 4 bases and the J gene lost 0 bases, with 10 bases spanning the gap. The germline V gene encodes CDR1 KGHSH and CDR2 LQKENI. CDR3 length: 15 amino acids. The CDR3, as DNA: TGTGCCAGCTCACATCCACCGAGCTCCTACAATGAGCAGTTCTTC. This encodes CASSHPPSSYNEQFF.

The chain couples TRBV19 to TRBJ2-2; 7 bases agree with TRBD1. Germline trimming cut 5 bases from V and 3 bases from J; bases unmatched to any gene: 3. CDR3 length: 14 amino acids. The V gene's germline CDR1 is LNHDA and CDR2 SQIVND (reference sequence). The CDR3 protein is CASSLQGYTGELFF. DNA of the CDR3: TGTGCCAGTAGTTTACAGGGGTACACCGGGGAGCTGTTTTTT.

The chain is built from TRBV6-5 and TRBJ2-5; D unresolved. CDR3 size: 13 residues. V gave up 4 bases and J gave up 14 bases, with 20 bases separating them. CDR1 and CDR2 from the germline V gene are MNHEY and SVGAGI. CDR3 in amino acids: CASSSTQAGRLYF. CDR3 DNA: TGTGCCAGCAGTTCAACTCAGGCCGGTCGTTTATACTTC.